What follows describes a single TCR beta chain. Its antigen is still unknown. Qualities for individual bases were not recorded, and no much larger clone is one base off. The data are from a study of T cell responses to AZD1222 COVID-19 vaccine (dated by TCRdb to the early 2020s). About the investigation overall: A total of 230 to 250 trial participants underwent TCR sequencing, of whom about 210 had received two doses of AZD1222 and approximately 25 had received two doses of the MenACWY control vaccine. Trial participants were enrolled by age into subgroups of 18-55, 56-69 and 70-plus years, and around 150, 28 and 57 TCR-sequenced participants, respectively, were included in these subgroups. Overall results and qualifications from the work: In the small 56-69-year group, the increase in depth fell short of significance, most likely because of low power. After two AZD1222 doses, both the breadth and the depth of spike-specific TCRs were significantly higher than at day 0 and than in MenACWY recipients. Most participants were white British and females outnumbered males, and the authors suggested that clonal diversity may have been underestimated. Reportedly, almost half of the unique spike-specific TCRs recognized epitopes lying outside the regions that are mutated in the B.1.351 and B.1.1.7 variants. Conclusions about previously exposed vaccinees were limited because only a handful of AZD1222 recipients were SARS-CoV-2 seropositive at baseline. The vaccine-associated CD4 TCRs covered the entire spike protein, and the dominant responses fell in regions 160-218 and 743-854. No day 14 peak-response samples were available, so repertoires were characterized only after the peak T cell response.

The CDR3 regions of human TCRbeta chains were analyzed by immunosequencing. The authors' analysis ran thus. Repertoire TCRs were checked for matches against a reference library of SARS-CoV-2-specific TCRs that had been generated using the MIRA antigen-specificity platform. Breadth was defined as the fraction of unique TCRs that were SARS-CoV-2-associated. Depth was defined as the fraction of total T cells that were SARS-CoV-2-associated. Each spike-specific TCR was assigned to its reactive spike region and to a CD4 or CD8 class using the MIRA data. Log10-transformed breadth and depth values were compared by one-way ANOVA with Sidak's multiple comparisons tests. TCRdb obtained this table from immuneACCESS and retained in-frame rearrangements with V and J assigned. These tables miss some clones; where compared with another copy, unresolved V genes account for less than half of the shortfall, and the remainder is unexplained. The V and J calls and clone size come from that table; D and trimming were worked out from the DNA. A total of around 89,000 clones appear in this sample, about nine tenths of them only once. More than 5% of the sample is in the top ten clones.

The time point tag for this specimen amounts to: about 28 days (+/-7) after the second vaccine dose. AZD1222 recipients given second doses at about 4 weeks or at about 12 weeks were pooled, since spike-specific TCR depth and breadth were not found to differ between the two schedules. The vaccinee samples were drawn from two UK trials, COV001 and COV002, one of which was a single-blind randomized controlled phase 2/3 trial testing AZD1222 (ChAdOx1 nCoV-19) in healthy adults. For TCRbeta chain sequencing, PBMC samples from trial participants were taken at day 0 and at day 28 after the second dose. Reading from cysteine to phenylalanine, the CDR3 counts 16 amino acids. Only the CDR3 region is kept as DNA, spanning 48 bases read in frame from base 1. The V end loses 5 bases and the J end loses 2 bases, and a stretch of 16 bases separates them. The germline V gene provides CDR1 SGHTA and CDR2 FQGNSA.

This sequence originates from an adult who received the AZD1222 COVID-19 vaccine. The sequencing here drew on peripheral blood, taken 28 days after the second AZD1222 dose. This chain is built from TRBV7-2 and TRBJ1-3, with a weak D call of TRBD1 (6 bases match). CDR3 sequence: CASSPLGRGTGNTIYF. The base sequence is TGTGCCAGCAGCCCCCTGGGCAGGGGTACTGGAAACACCATATATTTT.